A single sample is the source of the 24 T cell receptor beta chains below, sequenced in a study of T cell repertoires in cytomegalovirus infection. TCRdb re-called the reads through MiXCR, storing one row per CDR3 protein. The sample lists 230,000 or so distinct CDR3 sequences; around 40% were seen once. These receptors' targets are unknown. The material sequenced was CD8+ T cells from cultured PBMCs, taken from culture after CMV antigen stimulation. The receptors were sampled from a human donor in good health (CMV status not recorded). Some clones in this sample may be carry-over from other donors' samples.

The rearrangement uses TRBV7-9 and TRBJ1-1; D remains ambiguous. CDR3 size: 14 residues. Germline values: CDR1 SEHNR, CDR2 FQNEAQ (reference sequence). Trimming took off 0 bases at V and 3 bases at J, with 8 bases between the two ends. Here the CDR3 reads CASSLAVPDTEAFF. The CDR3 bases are TGTGCCAGCAGCTTAGCGGTTCCCGACACTGAAGCTTTCTTT.

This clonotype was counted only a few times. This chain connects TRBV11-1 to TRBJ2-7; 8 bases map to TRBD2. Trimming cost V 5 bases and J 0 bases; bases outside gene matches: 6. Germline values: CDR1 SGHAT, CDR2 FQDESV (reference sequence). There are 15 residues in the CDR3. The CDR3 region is CASSPSLAGSYEQYF. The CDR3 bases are TGTGCCAGCAGCCCATCGCTAGCGGGCTCCTACGAGCAGTACTTC.

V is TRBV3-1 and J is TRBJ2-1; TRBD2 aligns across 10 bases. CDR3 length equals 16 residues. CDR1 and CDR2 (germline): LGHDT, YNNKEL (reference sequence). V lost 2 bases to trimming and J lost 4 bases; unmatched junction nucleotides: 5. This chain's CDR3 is CASSQTWTSGYNEQFF. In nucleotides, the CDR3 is TGTGCCAGCAGCCAAACTTGGACTAGCGGATACAATGAGCAGTTCTTC.

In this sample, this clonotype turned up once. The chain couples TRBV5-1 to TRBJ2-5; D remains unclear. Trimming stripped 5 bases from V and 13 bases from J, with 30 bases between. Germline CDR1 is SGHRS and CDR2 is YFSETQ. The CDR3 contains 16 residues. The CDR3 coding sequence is TGCGCCAGCAGATTGAGAAGCGATCTCCAACAAGATACCACGTACTTC. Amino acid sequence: CASRLRSDLQQDTTYF.

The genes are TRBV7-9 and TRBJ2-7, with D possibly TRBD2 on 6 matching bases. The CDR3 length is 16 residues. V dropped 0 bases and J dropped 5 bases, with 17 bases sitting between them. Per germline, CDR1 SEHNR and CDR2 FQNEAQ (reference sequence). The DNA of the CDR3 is TGTGCCAGCAGCTTAGCGGGTAGCGGCCCTCAAGACGAGCAGTACTTC. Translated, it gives CASSLAGSGPQDEQYF. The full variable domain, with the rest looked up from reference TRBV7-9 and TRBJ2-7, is DTGVSQNPRHKITKRGQNVTFRCDPISEHNRLYWYRQTLGQGPEFLTYFQNEAQLEKSRLLSDRFSAERPKGSFSTLEIQRTEQGDSAMYLCASSLAGSGPQDEQYFGPGTRLTVT.

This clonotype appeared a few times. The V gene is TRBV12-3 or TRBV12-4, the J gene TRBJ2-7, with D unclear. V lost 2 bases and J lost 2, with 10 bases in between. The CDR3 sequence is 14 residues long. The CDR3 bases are TGTGCCAGCAGTTTACTCGCCAGACCCTACGAGCAGTACTTC. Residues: CASSLLARPYEQYF.

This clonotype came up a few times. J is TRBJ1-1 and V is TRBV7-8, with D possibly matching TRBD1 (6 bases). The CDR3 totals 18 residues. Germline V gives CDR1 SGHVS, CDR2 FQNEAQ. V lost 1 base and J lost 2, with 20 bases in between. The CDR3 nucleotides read TGTGCCAGCAGCTTAGTATTGTGGCAGGCGGGGGGCAACACTGAAGCTTTCTTT. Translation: CASSLVLWQAGGNTEAFF. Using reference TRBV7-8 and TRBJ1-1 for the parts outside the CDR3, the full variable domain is GAGVSQSPRYKVAKRGQDVALRCDPISGHVSLFWYQQALGQGPEFLTYFQNEAQLDKSGLPSDRFFAERPEGSVSTLKIQRTQQEDSAVYLCASSLVLWQAGGNTEAFFGQGTRLTVV.

CDR3 nucleotide sequence: TGTGCCAGCAGCTATATGGCAGGGGAACGGGATACGCAGTATTTT. The encoded protein is CASSYMAGERDTQYF. The gene calls are TRBV11-2 and TRBJ2-3; perhaps TRBD1 as D (6 bases). From germline, CDR1 is SGHAT and CDR2 FQNNGV. V was cut by 4 bases and J by 6 bases, with 17 bases left in between. This CDR3 is 15 amino acids long.

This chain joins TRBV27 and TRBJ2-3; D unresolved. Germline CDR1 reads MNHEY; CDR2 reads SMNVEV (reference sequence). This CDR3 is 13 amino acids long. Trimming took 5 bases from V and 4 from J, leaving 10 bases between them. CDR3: CASSELRPDTQYF. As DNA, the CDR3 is TGTGCCAGCAGTGAATTGAGGCCAGATACGCAGTATTTT.

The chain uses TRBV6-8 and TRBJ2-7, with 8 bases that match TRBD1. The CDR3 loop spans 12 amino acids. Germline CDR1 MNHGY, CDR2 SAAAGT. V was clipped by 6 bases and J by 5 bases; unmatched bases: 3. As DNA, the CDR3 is TGTGCCAGCAGGGACAGGGTCGACGAGCAGTACTTC. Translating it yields CASRDRVDEQYF.

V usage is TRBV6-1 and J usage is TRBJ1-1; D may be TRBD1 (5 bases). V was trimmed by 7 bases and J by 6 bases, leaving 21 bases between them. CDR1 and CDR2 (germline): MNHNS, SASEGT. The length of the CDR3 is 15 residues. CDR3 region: CASTPGRLKSAEAFF. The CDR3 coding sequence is TGTGCCAGCACCCCAGGGCGATTGAAGAGCGCTGAAGCTTTCTTT.

CDR3 loop: CATSSGRRSYNEQFF. The CDR3, as DNA: TGTGCCACCAGTAGCGGGAGAAGGTCCTACAATGAGCAGTTCTTC. The V call is TRBV24-1, the J call TRBJ2-1; TRBD2 matches at 8 bases. The germline V gene encodes CDR1 KGHDR and CDR2 SFDVKD. This CDR3 is 15 amino acids long. J lost 1 base, V lost 6 bases, and 4 bases had no gene match.

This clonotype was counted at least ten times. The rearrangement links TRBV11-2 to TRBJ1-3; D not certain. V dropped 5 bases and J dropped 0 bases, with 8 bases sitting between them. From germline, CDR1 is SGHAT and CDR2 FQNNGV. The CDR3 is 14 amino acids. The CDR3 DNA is TGTGCCAGCAGCCAACCTCTCTCTGGAAACACCATATATTTT. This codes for CASSQPLSGNTIYF.

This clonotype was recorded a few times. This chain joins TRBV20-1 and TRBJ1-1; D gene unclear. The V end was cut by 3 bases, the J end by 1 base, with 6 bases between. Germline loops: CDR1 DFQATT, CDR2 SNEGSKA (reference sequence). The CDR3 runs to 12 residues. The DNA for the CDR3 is TGCAGTGCTAGGCGGGGGAACACTGAAGCTTTCTTT. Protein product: CSARRGNTEAFF.

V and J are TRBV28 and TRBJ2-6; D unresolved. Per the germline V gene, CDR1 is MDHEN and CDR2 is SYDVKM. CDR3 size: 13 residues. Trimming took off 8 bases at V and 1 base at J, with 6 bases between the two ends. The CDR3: CASLVSGANVLTF. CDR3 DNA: TGTGCCAGCCTTGTTTCTGGGGCCAACGTCCTGACTTTC.

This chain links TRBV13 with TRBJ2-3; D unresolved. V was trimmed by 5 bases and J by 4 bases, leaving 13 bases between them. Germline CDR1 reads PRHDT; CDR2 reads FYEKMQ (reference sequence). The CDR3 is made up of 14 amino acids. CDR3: CASSKVSRADTQYF. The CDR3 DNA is TGTGCCAGCAGCAAAGTCAGCCGTGCAGATACGCAGTATTTT.

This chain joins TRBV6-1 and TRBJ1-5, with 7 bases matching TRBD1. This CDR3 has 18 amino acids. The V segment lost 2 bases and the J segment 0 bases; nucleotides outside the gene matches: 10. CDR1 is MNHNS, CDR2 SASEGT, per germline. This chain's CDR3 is CASSEPRTGGYSNQPQHF. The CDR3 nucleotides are TGTGCCAGCAGTGAACCTAGGACAGGAGGATATAGCAATCAGCCCCAGCATTTT.

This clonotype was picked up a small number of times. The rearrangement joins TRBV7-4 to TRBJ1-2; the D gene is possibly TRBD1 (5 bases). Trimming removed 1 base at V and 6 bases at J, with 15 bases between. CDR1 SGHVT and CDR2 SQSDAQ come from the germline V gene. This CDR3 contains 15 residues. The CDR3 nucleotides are TGTGCCAGCAGCTTAGGGGGACCGTCTATGGATGGCTACACCTTC. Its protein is CASSLGGPSMDGYTF.

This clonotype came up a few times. The CDR3 region is CASRPDRSRVETQYF. As DNA, the CDR3 is TGTGCCAGCAGACCGGACAGGTCCAGGGTGGAGACCCAGTACTTC. The chain uses TRBV27 and TRBJ2-5; TRBD1 agrees at 7 bases. J gave up 5 bases and V 6 bases, and 12 bases lay outside the gene matches. The germline CDR1 and CDR2 sequences are MNHEY and SMNVEV (reference sequence). CDR3 length: 15 residues.

CDR3 bases: TGTGCCAGCGGCGGGACAGGGTCTGGAGAGCAGTACTTC. This encodes CASGGTGSGEQYF. V and J are TRBV27 and TRBJ2-7; the match to TRBD1 covers 9 bases. Germline-derived CDR1 and CDR2 are MNHEY and SMNVEV (reference sequence). CDR3 length: 13 amino acids. V lost 8 bases, J lost 7 bases, and 9 bases stayed unmatched.

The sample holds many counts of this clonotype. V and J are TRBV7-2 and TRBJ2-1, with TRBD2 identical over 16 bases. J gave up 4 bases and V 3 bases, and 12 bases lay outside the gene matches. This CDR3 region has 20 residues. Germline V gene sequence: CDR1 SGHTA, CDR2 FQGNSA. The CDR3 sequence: CASSLSGVGLAGGPYNEQFF. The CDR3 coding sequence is TGTGCCAGCAGCTTGAGTGGGGTGGGACTAGCGGGAGGGCCGTACAATGAGCAGTTCTTC.

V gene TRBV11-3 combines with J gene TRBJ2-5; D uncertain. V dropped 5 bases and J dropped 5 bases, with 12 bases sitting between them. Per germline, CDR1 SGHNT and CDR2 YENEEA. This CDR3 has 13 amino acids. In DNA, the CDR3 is TGTGCCAGCAGCCTGGATGGAGAGGAGACCCAGTACTTC. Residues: CASSLDGEETQYF.

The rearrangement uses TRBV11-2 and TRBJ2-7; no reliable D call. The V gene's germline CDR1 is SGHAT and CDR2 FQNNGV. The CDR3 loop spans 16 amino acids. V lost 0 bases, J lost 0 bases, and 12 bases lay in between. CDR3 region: CASSLDRGTASYEQYF. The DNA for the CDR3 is TGTGCCAGCAGCTTAGATAGAGGCACAGCCTCCTACGAGCAGTACTTC.

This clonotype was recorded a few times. This CDR3 is CASSLSLAGGRPNEQFF. The CDR3 nucleotides are TGTGCCAGCAGCCTCTCTCTGGCAGGGGGACGACCCAATGAGCAGTTCTTC. This rearrangement joins TRBV7-9 to TRBJ2-1, with 7 positions matching TRBD1. This CDR3 has 17 amino acids. Germline values: CDR1 SEHNR, CDR2 FQNEAQ (reference sequence). J gave up 6 bases and V 5 bases, and 16 bases lay outside the gene matches.